This T cell receptor beta chain was profiled in a study of post-analysis software for immune sequencing data. Study-level information: Both relapsing-remitting and secondary progressive multiple sclerosis featured among the disease courses, as did progressive-relapsing multiple sclerosis.

Regarding this clonotype: The antigen is undetermined. Since a much larger clone is just one base distant, this may be a read error.

The CDR3 has 13 amino acids. Trimming removed 4 bases at V and 11 bases at J, with 17 bases between. Germline V CDR1 and CDR2: MGHDK, SYGVNS. The TCR beta cDNA libraries carried unique molecular identifiers. Each sample of roughly 0.9 to 11 million input T cells yielded roughly 500,000 cDNA molecules, so each molecule approximated one T cell. A single record per CDR3 protein comes from TCRdb applying MiXCR to the PCR reads. Here the sample spans hundreds of thousands of distinct CDR3 sequences, roughly 36% being singletons. Overall study results and limits: Versus controls, multiple sclerosis patients showed significantly lower diversity (normalized Chao1). Four or five TRBV segments (TRBV5-6, TRBV5-1 and TRBV20-1 among them) occurred more frequently in patients than in controls. With F measure, samples from one preparation batch clustered together strongly.

The source material was blood. This TCR derives from a girl between 5 and 17 years old with multiple sclerosis. This chain uses TRBV25-1 with TRBJ2-5, with unresolved D. The CDR3 here is CASSVAGWHEQYF. The CDR3 bases are TGTGCCAGCAGTGTAGCCGGTTGGCATGAGCAGTACTTC.